Each of the 9 T cell receptor beta chains below was sequenced from the same sample in a study of T-cell reconstitution after alpha-beta-depleted transplantation in children. Unique molecular identifiers were used to barcode this TCRbeta library. TCRdb re-analysed the PCR reads in MiXCR, keeping a single row per CDR3 protein. The top ten clones hold roughly 30% of a sample with 200,000 to 250,000 distinct CDR3 sequences, roughly 10% of them seen once. The sequences come from PBMCs, collected before TCRalphabeta/CD19-depleted stem cell transplant. All receptors derive from a child in the first two years of life with acute myeloid leukemia, due to receive a stem cell transplant.

The sample holds a few counts of this clonotype. The rearrangement joins TRBV10-2 to TRBJ1-1; D may be TRBD1 (5 bases). Trimming shortened V by 8 bases and J by 2 bases, and 12 bases separated the two germline ends. The CDR3 contains 13 residues. CDR1 and CDR2 from the germline V gene are WSHSY and SAAADI. CDR3 sequence (DNA): TGCGCCAGCGGGGACCCACTTAACACTGAAGCTTTCTTT. Its translation is CASGDPLNTEAFF.

The chain links TRBV2 to TRBJ2-7, with 8 positions matching TRBD2. This CDR3 has 13 amino acids. V shed 8 bases, J shed 3 bases, and the junction held 6 bases outside the gene matches. The germline CDR1 and CDR2 sequences are SNHLY and FYNNEI. CDR3 nucleotides: TGTGCCAGCCGGGAGGGGGGGGTCTACGAGCAGTACTTC. The encoded protein is CASREGGVYEQYF.

The chain joins TRBV30 to TRBJ1-1; 8 positions match TRBD1. J lost 10 bases, V lost 3 bases, and 7 bases had no gene match. This CDR3 spans 12 amino acids. CDR1 is GTSNPN, CDR2 SVGIG, per germline (reference sequence). CDR3 sequence: CAWRPAGQGAFF. The CDR3 coding sequence is TGTGCCTGGAGGCCTGCTGGACAGGGAGCTTTCTTT.

This clonotype has ten or more counts. The chain employs TRBV25-1 and TRBJ2-1; 10 bases fit TRBD2. This CDR3 has 14 residues. Losses at the gene ends were 5 bases for V and 5 bases for J; bases not matched to a gene: 3. Germline CDR1 is MGHDK and CDR2 is SYGVNS. The CDR3 sequence is CASSPGTSDNEQFF. The CDR3 region has the DNA TGTGCCAGCAGTCCCGGGACTAGCGACAATGAGCAGTTCTTC.

This clonotype was picked up many times. The rearrangement joins TRBV5-1 to TRBJ1-2, with D uncertain. This CDR3 has 15 amino acids. The germline V gene encodes CDR1 SGHRS and CDR2 YFSETQ. The V end lost 3 bases, the J end lost 5 bases, and 17 bases lay between the germline ends. The CDR3 coding sequence is TGCGCCAGCAGCTCCCAGCCGGGGTCGAGATATGGCTACACCTTC. Translated, it gives CASSSQPGSRYGYTF. The full variable domain, with the rest looked up from reference TRBV5-1 and TRBJ1-2, is KAGVTQTPRYLIKTRGQQVTLSCSPISGHRSVSWYQQTPGQGLQFLFEYFSETQRNKGNFPGRFSGRQFSNSRSEMNVSTLELGDSALYLCASSSQPGSRYGYTFGSGTRLTVV.

This clonotype has ten or more counts. This sequence joins TRBV4-2 and TRBJ2-2, with no clear D. V lost 4 bases and J lost 8, with 11 bases in between. This CDR3 spans 13 amino acids. Germline lookup yields CDR1 LGHNA and CDR2 YNFKEQ. The CDR3 DNA reads TGTGCCAGCAGCCCTCGGAGTCTAGGGGAGCTGTTTTTT. Encoded protein: CASSPRSLGELFF.

The gene calls are TRBV20-1 and TRBJ2-5; D perhaps matches TRBD2 (6 bases). This CDR3 is 11 amino acids long. The V gene's germline CDR1 is DFQATT and CDR2 SNEGSKA (reference sequence). V lost 0 bases to trimming and J lost 13 bases, with 12 bases between them. CDR3 DNA: TGCAGTGCTAGAGATGATTGGAGGGTGTACTTC. It specifies CSARDDWRVYF.

This chain links TRBV7-9 with TRBJ1-2; tentative D call: TRBD1 (5 bases). The CDR3 contains 12 residues. CDR1 SEHNR and CDR2 FQNEAQ come from the germline V gene (reference sequence). Trimming took 10 bases from V and 4 from J, leaving 13 bases between them. The CDR3 DNA follows: TGTGCCATGGGCCCGGGGGGCTATGGCTACACCTTC. It yields the protein CAMGPGGYGYTF.

This clonotype was counted between two and nine times. The chain has TRBV11-2 and TRBJ2-7; the D gene is possibly TRBD2 (6 bases). V gave up 0 bases and J gave up 5 bases, with 23 bases separating them. The CDR3 covers 18 residues. Germline values: CDR1 SGHAT, CDR2 FQNNGV. CDR3 DNA: TGTGCCAGCAGCTTAGACCCCAGGTTGGCGGGATATGCTAACGAGCAGTACTTC. This translates into CASSLDPRLAGYANEQYF.